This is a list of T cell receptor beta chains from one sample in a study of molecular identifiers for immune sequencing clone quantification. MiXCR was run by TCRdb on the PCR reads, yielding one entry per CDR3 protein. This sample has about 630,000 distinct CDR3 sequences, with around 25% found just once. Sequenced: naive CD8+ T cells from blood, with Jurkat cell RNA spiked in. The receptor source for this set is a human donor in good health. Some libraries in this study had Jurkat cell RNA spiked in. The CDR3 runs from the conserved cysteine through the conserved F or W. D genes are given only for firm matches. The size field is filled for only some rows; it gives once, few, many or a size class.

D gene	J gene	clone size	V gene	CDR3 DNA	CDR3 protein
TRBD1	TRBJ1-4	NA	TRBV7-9	TGTGCCAGCAGCTTAGGGGAGACAGGGGGAGAAAAACTGTTTTTT	CASSLGETGGEKLFF
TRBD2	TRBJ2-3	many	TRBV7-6	TGTGCCAGCAGCTACACTAGCGGGTTTACAGATACGCAGTATTTT	CASSYTSGFTDTQYF
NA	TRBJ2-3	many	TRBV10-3	TGTGCCATCAGTGTACGGGACACCTCCTCAGCAGCAGATACGCAGTATTTT	CAISVRDTSSAADTQYF
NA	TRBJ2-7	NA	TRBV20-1	TGCAGTGCCGCCGCCCGGGCCGGGCGGCTCGGGGAGCAGTACTTC	CSAAARAGRLGEQYF
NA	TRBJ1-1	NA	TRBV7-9	TGTGCCAGCAGCCCTTTGATAGGGGCCATGAACACTGAAGCTTTCTTT	CASSPLIGAMNTEAFF
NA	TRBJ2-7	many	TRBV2	TGTGCCAGCAGTGAAGCGGCACGCGAGCAGTACTTC	CASSEAAREQYF
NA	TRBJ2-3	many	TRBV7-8	TGTGCCAGCAGCTTATACGCGACAGTAAAGTCGGGAGATACGCAGTATTTT	CASSLYATVKSGDTQYF
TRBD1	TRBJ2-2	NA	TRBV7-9	TGTGCCAGCAGGGACGCCGGTGGACAGGGGACCTACCCCAACCCCGGGGCGCTGTTTTTT	CASRDAGGQGTYPNPGALFF
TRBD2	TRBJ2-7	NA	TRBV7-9	TGTGCCAGCAGCACCATTCGGGGGGTGGGAGAGCAGTACTTC	CASSTIRGVGEQYF
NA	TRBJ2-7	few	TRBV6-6	TGTGCCAGCAGTTACTCGATAGGTGGGGTTTACGAGCAGTACTTC	CASSYSIGGVYEQYF
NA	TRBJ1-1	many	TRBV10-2	TGCGCCAGCAGTGATGTCCAGAACACTGAAGCTTTCTTT	CASSDVQNTEAFF
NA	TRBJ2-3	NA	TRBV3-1	TGTGCCAGCAGCCAAGTTCGCTACCCCTCAGATACGCAGTATTTT	CASSQVRYPSDTQYF
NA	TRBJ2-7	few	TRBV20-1	TGCAGTGCTAGTTTTGTTTTCGAGCAGTACTTC	CSASFVFEQYF
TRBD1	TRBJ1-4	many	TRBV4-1	TGCGCCAGCAGCCAAGGGAGAGGGGGCGCTGAAAAACTGTTTTTT	CASSQGRGGAEKLFF
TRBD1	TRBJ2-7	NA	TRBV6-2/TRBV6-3	TGTGCCAGCAGTTACTCTGGACAGGGGAGATACGAGCAGTACTTC	CASSYSGQGRYEQYF
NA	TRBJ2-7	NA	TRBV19	TGTGTCAGTAGTATCGGTCAGAACTACGAGCAGTACTTC	CVSSIGQNYEQYF
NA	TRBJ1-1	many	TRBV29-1	TGCAGCGTGATAGGGGGGCGCCTTTCGAACACTGAAGCTTTCTTT	CSVIGGRLSNTEAFF
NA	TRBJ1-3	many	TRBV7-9	TGTGCCAGCAGCTCGTCGACAGGTTCTGGAAACACCATATATTTT	CASSSSTGSGNTIYF
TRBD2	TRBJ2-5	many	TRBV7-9	TGTGCCAGCAGCTTAGATCTAGCGGGGGGCCAAGAGACCCAGTACTTC	CASSLDLAGGQETQYF
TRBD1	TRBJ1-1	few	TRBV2	TGTGCCAGCAGTGAATACAGGGGGGCTGGCACTGAAGCTTTCTTT	CASSEYRGAGTEAFF
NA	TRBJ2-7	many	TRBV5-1	TGCGCCAGCAGCAATGGAGACAGGAACCCACGGTGG	CASSNGDRNPRW
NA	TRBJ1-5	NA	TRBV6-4	TGTGCCAGCAGTGACTCGCGGGTAACGAGGACTACGAGCAATCAGCCCCAGCATTTT	CASSDSRVTRTTSNQPQHF
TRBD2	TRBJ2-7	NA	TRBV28	TGTGCCAGCACCAACCCAGCGGGAGTGACCTACGAGCAGTACTTC	CASTNPAGVTYEQYF
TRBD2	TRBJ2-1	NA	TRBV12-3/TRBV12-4	TGTGCCAGCAGTCCCCCTAGCGGGAGAATGACCTACAATGAGCAGTTCTTC	CASSPPSGRMTYNEQFF
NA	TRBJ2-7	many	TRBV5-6	TGTGCCAGCGGACAGAAATACGAGCAGTACTTC	CASGQKYEQYF
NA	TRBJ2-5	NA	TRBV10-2	TGCGCCGGCACCATGCACGGGGGGACACAAGAGACCCAGTACTTC	CAGTMHGGTQETQYF
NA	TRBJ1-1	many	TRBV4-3	TGCGCCAGCAGCCAAGTAGGACTTACGAACACTGAAGCTTTCTTT	CASSQVGLTNTEAFF
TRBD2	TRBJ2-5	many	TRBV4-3	TGCGCCAGCAGCCAACTAGCGGGGGCCGGCCAGACCCAGTACTTC	CASSQLAGAGQTQYF
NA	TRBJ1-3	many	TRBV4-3	TGCGCCAGCAGCCAAGATTCCGGGACAACTGGAAACACCATATATTTT	CASSQDSGTTGNTIYF
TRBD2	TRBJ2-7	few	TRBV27	TGTGCCAGCAGTTCCGGACTAGCGGGAGTTTTTTACTTC	CASSSGLAGVFYF
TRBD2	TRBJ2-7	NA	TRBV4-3	TGCGCCAGCAGCCAAGGGGAGGGAACCTACGAGCAGTACTTC	CASSQGEGTYEQYF
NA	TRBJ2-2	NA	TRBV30	TGTGCCTGGAGTGTAAGTCATGTCACCGGGGAGCTGTTTTTT	CAWSVSHVTGELFF
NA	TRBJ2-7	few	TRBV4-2	TGTGCCAGCAGCCAAGAGATGGTGGCCTACGAGCAGTACTTC	CASSQEMVAYEQYF